The rows below give T cell receptor beta chains drawn from one sample of a study of OX40 agonist ivuxolimab in advanced cancers. Using immunoSEQ multiplex PCR, the repertoire was profiled, and TCRdb retains in-frame clones only, with some absent. The sample consists of about 74,000 clones, around nine tenths of them appearing once. The specimen was CD4+ or CD8+ T cells sorted from blood, collected in a trial of the OX40 agonist ivuxolimab. These receptors were collected from an adult with an advanced solid tumor such as melanoma, head and neck, liver or kidney cancer. The CDR3 runs from the conserved cysteine through the conserved F or W. Fields, in order: CDR3 protein, CDR3 DNA, D gene, clone size, V gene, J gene. D genes are given only for firm matches. Expanded clones get a size class; other rows say once, few or many, or leave the size out.

CASSVGQDYGYTF	TGTGCCAGCAGCGTAGGGCAGGACTATGGCTACACCTTC	.	.	TRBV9	TRBJ1-2
CASRGVLGEEQYF	TGCGCCAGCAGGGGGGTTTTGGGTGAAGAGCAGTACTTC	.	.	TRBV10-2	TRBJ2-7
CASSLERGPSNEKLFF	TGTGCCAGCAGTTTAGAGCGGGGACCGAGTAATGAAAAACTGTTTTTT	.	.	TRBV28	TRBJ1-4
CASSDRENTGELFF	TGTGCCAGCAGCGACAGGGAGAACACCGGGGAGCTGTTTTTT	TRBD1	.	TRBV11-3	TRBJ2-2
CATSYQTGGVLDTQYF	TGTGCCACCAGTTATCAGACAGGGGGGGTATTAGATACGCAGTATTTT	TRBD1	.	TRBV15	TRBJ2-3
CASRGLAGNIQYF	TGTGCTAGCAGGGGACTAGCGGGAAACATTCAGTACTTC	TRBD2	.	TRBV7-7	TRBJ2-4
CASSWGWNQPQHF	TGTGCCAGCAGCTGGGGGTGGAATCAGCCCCAGCATTTT	.	.	TRBV7-9	TRBJ1-5
CASSQDINEQFF	TGCGCCAGCAGCCAAGATATCAATGAGCAGTTCTTC	.	.	TRBV4-3	TRBJ2-1
CASSDRDRSKYIQYF	TGTGCCAGCAGTGACAGGGACAGGTCAAAATACATTCAGTACTTC	TRBD1	.	TRBV27	TRBJ2-4
CSVEEGGKNEQFF	TGCAGCGTTGAAGAGGGGGGGAAGAATGAGCAGTTCTTC	TRBD2	.	TRBV29-1	TRBJ2-1
CASSDNYEYGGLSTDTQYF	TGTGCCAGCAGCGACAACTATGAGTACGGTGGGCTCAGCACAGATACGCAGTATTTT	.	.	TRBV9	TRBJ2-3
CASSVGLGSQETQYF	TGTGCCAGCAGCGTAGGACTAGGTTCCCAAGAGACCCAGTACTTC	.	few	TRBV9	TRBJ2-5
CASSLGRYNGQFF	TGTGCCAGCAGTTTAGGGCGGTACAATGGGCAGTTCTTC	.	.	TRBV27	TRBJ2-1
CASSSWTGGTEAFF	TGTGCCAGCAGCTCCTGGACAGGGGGCACTGAAGCTTTCTTT	TRBD1	once	TRBV7-6	TRBJ1-1
CASSLAGVLDTQYF	TGTGCCAGCAGTTTGGCGGGGGTTCTGGATACGCAGTATTTT	TRBD2	.	TRBV28	TRBJ2-3
CASSQEHSNQPQHF	TGCGCCAGCAGCCAAGAACATAGCAATCAGCCCCAGCATTTT	.	.	TRBV4-1	TRBJ1-5
CASSSHLGLHSYEQYF	TGTGCCAGCAGCTCTCACCTTGGACTTCACTCCTACGAGCAGTACTTC	.	.	TRBV7-9	TRBJ2-7
CASSLDAGYTF	TGTGCCAGCAGCCTAGATGCCGGCTACACCTTC	.	.	TRBV7-2	TRBJ1-2
CASRPSGDSPGADTQYF	TGTGCCAGCAGGCCGTCAGGGGACTCCCCGGGCGCAGATACGCAGTATTTT	.	.	TRBV27	TRBJ2-3
CASTPSFF	TGTGCCAGCACCCCTAGTTTCTTT	.	.	TRBV27	TRBJ1-1
CASSLGAGNQPQHF	TGTGCCAGCAGCTTAGGGGCAGGGAATCAGCCCCAGCATTTT	.	.	TRBV11-2	TRBJ1-5
CASSLAATGGDTQYF	TGTGCCAGCAGTTTAGCCGCCACAGGGGGCGATACGCAGTATTTT	TRBD1	.	TRBV27	TRBJ2-3
CATSFRDYEQYF	TGTGCCACCAGCTTCCGAGACTACGAGCAGTACTTC	.	once	TRBV15	TRBJ2-7
CASSIASGTDSYNEQFF	TGCGCCAGCAGCATTGCTAGCGGGACCGACTCCTACAATGAGCAGTTCTTC	TRBD2	few	TRBV4-3	TRBJ2-1
CASSEARRADIQYF	TGTGCCAGCAGCGAAGCCAGGAGGGCGGACATTCAGTACTTC	.	.	TRBV7-8	TRBJ2-4
CASSPYTGELFF	TGTGCCAGCAGTCCTTACACCGGGGAGCTGTTTTTT	.	.	TRBV27	TRBJ2-2
CASSLDIRGEAFF	TGTGCCAGCAGCTTAGATATTCGGGGCGAAGCTTTCTTT	.	.	TRBV11-3	TRBJ1-1
CASRPGTSGNNEQFF	TGTGCCAGCAGACCCGGGACTAGCGGGAACAATGAGCAGTTCTTC	TRBD2	.	TRBV7-6	TRBJ2-1
CASSYSSQGFYGYTF	TGTGCCAGCAGTTACTCAAGTCAGGGGTTCTATGGCTACACCTTC	.	.	TRBV6-6	TRBJ1-2
CASSLLGHISYEQYF	TGTGCCAGCAGTTTACTCGGACACATCTCCTACGAGCAGTACTTC	.	.	TRBV27	TRBJ2-7
CSVAGALDYGYTF	TGCAGCGTGGCAGGGGCGTTGGACTATGGCTACACCTTC	.	.	TRBV29-1	TRBJ1-2
CASSFGVMSSYNEQFF	TGTGCCAGCAGTTTCGGGGTCATGAGCTCCTACAATGAGCAGTTCTTC	.	.	TRBV27	TRBJ2-1
CASSRDGHGTQYF	TGTGCCAGTAGTAGAGACGGGCACGGTACGCAGTATTTT	.	.	TRBV19	TRBJ2-3
CASSTPSGGNIGNIQYF	TGTGCCAGCAGCACTCCCAGCGGGGGGAATATTGGAAACATTCAGTACTTC	TRBD2	.	TRBV7-8	TRBJ2-4
CASSQSPAAEAFF	TGTGCCAGCAGTCAGAGCCCCGCGGCGGAAGCTTTCTTT	.	.	TRBV6-1	TRBJ1-1
CASSATLGQGASNYGYTF	TGTGCCAGCAGCGCAACCTTAGGACAGGGGGCCTCTAACTATGGCTACACCTTC	TRBD1	.	TRBV13	TRBJ1-2
CASSIGSRGGNEQFF	TGTGCCAGTAGTATAGGGAGCAGGGGCGGCAATGAGCAGTTCTTC	.	.	TRBV19	TRBJ2-1
CASSSLLQTYEQYF	TGTGCCAGCAGCTCCTTGTTACAGACCTACGAGCAGTACTTC	.	once	TRBV7-9	TRBJ2-7
CASSSLTDSTDTQYF	TGTGCCAGCAGCTCTCTGACAGACTCCACAGATACGCAGTATTTT	.	.	TRBV7-2	TRBJ2-3
CASSESTGRVEAFF	TGTGCCAGCAGTGAGTCTACAGGGAGGGTTGAGGCTTTCTTT	.	.	TRBV2	TRBJ1-1
CASSFPNLGGNEQFF	TGTGCCAGCAGCTTTCCCAATTTAGGGGGGAATGAGCAGTTCTTC	.	few	TRBV7-9	TRBJ2-1
CASSLEYTGGETQYF	TGTGCCAGCAGCTTAGAATACACCGGCGGGGAGACCCAGTACTTC	.	.	TRBV7-9	TRBJ2-5
CASSPGTSGKSYEQYF	TGTGCCAGCTCACCGGGGACTAGCGGGAAATCCTACGAGCAGTACTTC	TRBD2	.	TRBV18	TRBJ2-7
CASSFEGPTYEQYF	TGCGCCAGCAGCTTTGAGGGGCCTACCTACGAGCAGTACTTC	.	.	TRBV5-1	TRBJ2-7
CASSLYEGYQETQYF	TGCGCCAGCAGCTTGTATGAGGGGTACCAAGAGACCCAGTACTTC	.	.	TRBV5-1	TRBJ2-5
CAWTYGGGFSQPQHF	TGTGCCTGGACCTATGGCGGGGGATTCTCTCAGCCCCAGCATTTT	.	.	TRBV30	TRBJ1-5
CASKALETQYF	TGTGCCAGCAAAGCCCTAGAGACCCAGTACTTC	.	once	TRBV27	TRBJ2-5
CASSGTDYEQYF	TGTGCCAGCAGCGGGACAGACTACGAGCAGTACTTC	TRBD1	.	TRBV27	TRBJ2-7
CAWSVQGGHEKLFF	TGTGCCTGGAGTGTACAGGGGGGCCATGAAAAACTGTTTTTT	TRBD1	.	TRBV30	TRBJ1-4
CASSRGERRNNSPLHF	TGCGCCAGCTCGAGGGGCGAGCGTAGGAATAATTCACCCCTCCACTTT	.	.	TRBV23-1	TRBJ1-6
CATSGRLAGTYNEQFF	TGTGCCACCAGCGGGAGACTAGCGGGCACTTACAATGAGCAGTTCTTC	TRBD2	.	TRBV15	TRBJ2-1
CASSRQGWLDLTYEQCF	TGTGCCAGCAGTCGACAGGGCTGGTTGGATTTAACCTACGAGCAGTGCTTC	TRBD1	.	TRBV28	TRBJ2-7
CASSQEGQGASGTEAFF	TGCGCCAGCAGCCAAGAAGGACAGGGGGCTTCGGGCACTGAAGCTTTCTTT	TRBD1	.	TRBV4-1	TRBJ1-1
CASKVGGSTEAFF	TGTGCCAGTAAGGTGGGGGGGAGCACTGAAGCTTTCTTT	.	.	TRBV19	TRBJ1-1
CASSLAPSGGYNEQFF	TGTGCCAGCAGCTTAGCCCCTAGCGGGGGCTACAATGAGCAGTTCTTC	TRBD2	.	TRBV7-9	TRBJ2-1
CASSYGTGGHTEAFF	TGTGCCAGCAGTTACGGGACAGGGGGCCACACTGAAGCTTTCTTT	TRBD1	.	TRBV6-6	TRBJ1-1
CASSGQPTYNEQFF	TGTGCCAGCAGCGGGCAGCCAACCTACAATGAGCAGTTCTTC	.	.	TRBV7-9	TRBJ2-1
CASRLGQGPKEKLFF	TGTGCCAGCAGATTGGGACAGGGTCCAAAGGAAAAACTGTTTTTT	TRBD1	.	TRBV28	TRBJ1-4
CASSLDRGRFQPQHF	TGCGCCAGCAGCTTGGACAGGGGGCGGTTTCAGCCCCAGCATTTT	TRBD1	.	TRBV5-1	TRBJ1-5
CASRRTGESPLHF	TGTGCCAGCAGACGGACAGGGGAATCACCCCTCCACTTT	TRBD1	.	TRBV27	TRBJ1-6